The 13 T cell receptor beta chains listed next were all sequenced from one sample in a study of low-dose radiotherapy and immunotherapy resistance in tumors. Both a constant-region primer and a V-primer adapter served to amplify TCRs across 15 to 20 PCR cycles. TCRdb recomputed calls from the reads with MiXCR, one row per CDR3 protein. The sample contains tens of thousands of distinct CDR3 sequences, approximately 10% of which appear only once. Specified time point: before trial treatment. Source: PBMCs, taken before treatment. These receptors originate from a female donor with ovarian cancer.

This clonotype occurred many times. The chain recombines TRBV18 with TRBJ1-1; D is possibly TRBD1 (6 bases). The CDR3 has 16 amino acids. Germline values: CDR1 KGHSH, CDR2 LQKENI. V dropped 3 bases and J dropped 1 base, with 15 bases sitting between them. CDR3 DNA: TGTGCCAGCTCACCGACGCAGGGGTTCGAGAACACTGAAGCTTTCTTT. As protein: CASSPTQGFENTEAFF.

This clonotype has at least ten counts. V and J are TRBV14 and TRBJ2-5; D is possibly TRBD1 (5 bases). The CDR3 sequence is 13 residues long. Germline V CDR1 and CDR2: SGHDN, FVKESK. Trimming left V 4 bases short and J 3 bases short, with 9 bases between. CDR3 sequence (DNA): TGTGCCAGCAGCCTGTTCAGGGAAGAGACCCAGTACTTC. Its translation: CASSLFREETQYF.

This clonotype showed up many times. The chain carries TRBV12-3 or TRBV12-4 and TRBJ1-6; D is unclear. The ends were cut back, 2 bases at V and 9 bases at J, with 11 bases in the middle. This CDR3 contains 14 residues. The CDR3 sequence: CASSLHGEISPLHF. The DNA for the CDR3 is TGTGCCAGCAGTTTACATGGGGAGATTTCACCCCTCCACTTT.

Turning to this clonotype: With a far larger clone one base away, a read error is the likely cause. CDR3 sequence reads: CASTDTWREQYF. Written as DNA, the CDR3 is TGTGCCAGCACTGATACCTGGAGGGAGCAGTACTTC. The rearrangement links TRBV5-4 to TRBJ2-7, with a possible D match to TRBD2 (5 bases). Per the germline V gene, CDR1 is SGHNT and CDR2 is YYREEE (reference sequence). Trimming took off 6 bases at V and 7 bases at J, with 14 bases between the two ends. This CDR3 is built from 12 residues.

This clonotype was seen at least ten times. This chain uses TRBV23-1 with TRBJ2-5; D perhaps matches TRBD2 (5 bases). TRBV23-1 is annotated as an ORF whose role is uncertain. The CDR3 covers 15 residues. Trimming cost V 4 bases and J 3 bases, with 15 bases left between them. CDR3 sequence reads: CASSRTDSCEETQYF. CDR3 in DNA: TGCGCCAGCAGTCGGACTGACTCCTGCGAAGAGACCCAGTACTTC.

This clonotype was recorded at least ten times. The chain joins TRBV30 to TRBJ2-2; D remains unclear. The CDR3 spans 14 residues. V lost 5 bases, J lost 0 bases, and 10 bases lay in between. Per the germline V gene, CDR1 is GTSNPN and CDR2 is SVGIG (reference sequence). The CDR3 sequence is CAWANTANTGELFF. The DNA for the CDR3 is TGTGCCTGGGCTAACACCGCGAACACCGGGGAGCTGTTTTTT.

This clonotype was seen many times. V is TRBV6-1 and J is TRBJ1-1, with 7 bases aligning to TRBD1. Unmatched junction bases numbered 4, after V lost 6 bases and J lost 0 bases. The CDR3 is 14 amino acids. Germline V lookup: CDR1 MNHNS, CDR2 SASEGT. CDR3 loop: CASRGQPMNTEAFF. CDR3 DNA sequence: TGTGCCAGCAGGGGACAGCCCATGAACACTGAAGCTTTCTTT.

This clonotype was seen repeatedly, ten times or more. The chain recombines TRBV12-3 or TRBV12-4 with TRBJ1-2; 9 bases map to TRBD1. After removal of 6 bases from V and 4 bases from J, the junction contained 12 bases not matched to a gene. CDR3 length: 16 residues. The CDR3 coding sequence is TGTGCCAGCAGCCCAGAGGGACAGGGAACGATCTATGGCTACACCTTC. Translating it yields CASSPEGQGTIYGYTF.

This clonotype was found many times. V and J are TRBV3-1 and TRBJ2-7; 8 nucleotides align to TRBD1. Germline V gene data show CDR1 as LGHDT and CDR2 as YNNKEL (reference sequence). There are 14 residues in the CDR3. With 5 bases clipped from V and 2 bases from J, the junction kept 5 bases outside the gene matches. The CDR3 DNA reads as TGTGCCAGCAGCATCCAGACAGGGGCCTACGAGCAGTACTTC. This sequence encodes CASSIQTGAYEQYF.

This clonotype was found a few times. The chain has TRBV28 and TRBJ1-2, with D hard to call. V was shortened by 6 bases and J by 4 bases, with 15 bases between the two germline ends. Germline loops: CDR1 MDHEN, CDR2 SYDVKM. This CDR3 is 14 amino acids long. CDR3 in DNA: TGTGCCAGCAGCACCGGCCTCGGATTCTATGGCTACACCTTC. The encoded protein is CASSTGLGFYGYTF.

This clonotype was observed many times. The V call is TRBV29-1, the J call TRBJ2-7; TRBD1 agrees at 9 bases. Germline CDR1 reads SQVTM; CDR2 reads ANQGSEA. The CDR3 runs to 13 residues. V gave up 7 bases and J gave up 1 base; unmatched junction bases: 5. The CDR3 sequence: CSGRDRVSYEQYF. For the CDR3, the DNA is TGCAGCGGGAGGGACAGGGTATCCTACGAGCAGTACTTC.

This clonotype showed up many times. V and J are TRBV10-2 and TRBJ2-2, with 9 bases aligning to TRBD1. Germline CDR1 and CDR2: WSHSY and SAAADI. J gave up 5 bases and V 7 bases, and 2 bases lay outside the gene matches. The CDR3 is made up of 13 amino acids. The CDR3 is CASIGQGTGELFF. The CDR3 DNA reads as TGCGCCAGCATCGGACAGGGGACCGGGGAGCTGTTTTTT.

At least ten counts were recorded for this clonotype. The chain recombines TRBV7-6 with TRBJ2-3, with no clear D. Trimming cost V 8 bases and J 0 bases, with 12 bases left between them. The germline CDR1 and CDR2 sequences are SGHVS and FNYEAQ. The CDR3 has 14 residues. CDR3 nucleotides: TGTGCCAGCGCGGCCAAGCGTAGCACAGATACGCAGTATTTT. Its translation is CASAAKRSTDTQYF.